One and the same sample provided the 7 T cell receptor beta chains below, sequenced in a study of blood T cell repertoires in COVID-19. Sequencing was performed with immunoSEQ multiplex PCR; in TCRdb, only in-frame clones are kept and a portion is missing. The sample includes about 200,000 clones, 85% seen only once; the top ten take 18%. Material for sequencing was PBMCs or T cells enriched from blood (not recorded which). Receptors originate from a man aged 35-49 years who had recovered from COVID-19.

The chain is built from TRBV27 and TRBJ2-7; TRBD2 aligns across 7 bases. Germline V gene sequence: CDR1 MNHEY, CDR2 SMNVEV (reference sequence). The V segment lost 3 bases and the J segment 6 bases; nucleotides outside the gene matches: 5. The CDR3 totals 13 residues. The CDR3 is CASSFGPGGEQYF. DNA of the CDR3: TGTGCCAGCAGTTTCGGCCCGGGAGGCGAGCAGTACTTC.

This chain uses TRBV15 with TRBJ2-5; perhaps TRBD2 as D (6 bases). In germline, CDR1 is LNHNV, CDR2 YYDKDF (reference sequence). Between the trimmed V and J ends, which lost 2 bases and 6 bases, there was a span of 19 bases. The CDR3 is 16 residues long. The chain's CDR3 is CATSRTPDYLGQTQYF. For the CDR3, the DNA is TGTGCCACCAGCAGAACCCCGGACTACCTGGGTCAGACCCAGTACTTC.

V and J are TRBV30 and TRBJ2-2; D call uncertain. Germline V lookup: CDR1 GTSNPN, CDR2 SVGIG (reference sequence). The CDR3 consists of 11 residues. Trimming left V 8 bases short and J 9 bases short, with 13 bases between. CDR3 DNA: TGTGCCGGAGTCCAAGACTGGGAGCTGTTTTTT. Protein sequence: CAGVQDWELFF.

In its sample, this clone was seen a few times. The J gene is TRBJ1-5, the V gene TRBV7-8, with a tentative D call TRBD1 (5 bases). The V end was cut by 4 bases, the J end by 3 bases, with 28 bases between. Germline CDR1 SGHVS, CDR2 FQNEAQ. The CDR3 totals 20 residues. The CDR3 loop is CASSSGGRVWMKGINQPQHF. The CDR3 DNA reads as TGTGCCAGCAGCTCGGGGGGGAGGGTTTGGATGAAGGGGATCAATCAGCCCCAGCATTTT. Full variable domain (remainder filled in from reference TRBV7-8 and TRBJ1-5): GAGVSQSPRYKVAKRGQDVALRCDPISGHVSLFWYQQALGQGPEFLTYFQNEAQLDKSGLPSDRFFAERPEGSVSTLKIQRTQQEDSAVYLCASSSGGRVWMKGINQPQHFGDGTRLSIL.

This rearrangement joins TRBV9 to TRBJ2-1; D is perhaps TRBD1 (6 bases). Germline assignment: CDR1 SGDLS and CDR2 YYNGEE. There are 13 residues in the CDR3. Trimming took off 3 bases at V and 9 bases at J, with 13 bases between the two ends. The CDR3 DNA reads TGTGCCAGCAGCGCCCACAGGGTTAGTGAGCAGTTCTTC. Its translation is CASSAHRVSEQFF. The full variable domain, its missing parts supplied by reference TRBV9 and TRBJ2-1, is DSGVTQTPKHLITATGQRVTLRCSPRSGDLSVYWYQQSLDQGLQFLIQYYNGEERAKGNILERFSAQQFPDLHSELNLSSLELGDSALYFCASSAHRVSEQFFGPGTRLTVL.

This chain connects TRBV10-3 to TRBJ2-1; 7 bases line up with TRBD2. The CDR3 runs to 15 residues. Germline-derived CDR1 and CDR2 are ENHRY and SYGVKD. V shed 6 bases and J 8 bases; nucleotides not matched to a gene: 13. CDR3: CAIRGEGGSYDEQFF. The DNA for the CDR3 is TGTGCCATCAGGGGCGAGGGCGGGAGCTATGATGAGCAGTTCTTC.

The chain combines TRBV6-5 with TRBJ1-2, with 7 nucleotides matching TRBD1. CDR3 length equals 15 residues. In germline, CDR1 is MNHEY, CDR2 SVGAGI. With 10 bases clipped from V and 3 bases from J, the junction kept 14 bases outside the gene matches. CDR3 coding DNA: TGTGCCACCCTGGGACAGCCAGTTTATGACTATGGCTACACCTTC. Its translation: CATLGQPVYDYGYTF.